This TCR beta chain was observed in a study of OX40 agonist ivuxolimab in advanced cancers. Method: immunoSEQ multiplex PCR; TCRdb's copy keeps in-frame clones and lacks some. The table includes approximately 86,000 clones, roughly 88% detected once. This clone occurred once. V lost 7 bases to trimming and J lost 1 base, with 13 bases between them. CDR1 is LGHNA and CDR2 is YNFKEQ in the germline V gene. The CDR3 spans 14 residues. The chain carries TRBV4-2 and TRBJ1-2, with D perhaps matching TRBD1 (5 bases). The receptor was isolated from an adult with an advanced solid tumor such as melanoma, head and neck, liver or kidney cancer. Sequenced material: CD4+ or CD8+ T cells sorted from blood, taken in a trial of the OX40 agonist ivuxolimab. CDR3 residues: CASTQGTFNYGYTF. The CDR3 DNA is TGTGCCAGCACCCAGGGTACATTTAACTATGGCTACACCTTC.